This TCR beta chain was captured in a study of CD8+ T cells in alopecia areata. About the study: Treated patients took oral tofacitinib at 5 to 10 mg twice daily. Study-wide results and caveats: Researchers reported that TCR sharing among patients proved less clear than in mice, possibly HLA-linked.

This clone was detected only a few times. Its cognate antigen is unknown. One junction end does not reproduce the germline sequence, and a read error may be involved. Following extraction, RNA underwent reverse transcription to cDNA, which served as the sequencing template. Only in-frame clones appear in the TCRdb table, and some are missing; sequencing was by immunoSEQ multiplex PCR. There are approximately 150,000 clones in the sample; 51% occur only once, and 0.99% lies in the top ten. Germline V gene data show CDR1 as GTSNPN and CDR2 as SVGIG (reference sequence). The CDR3 totals 12 residues. Sorting from PBMCs produced CD4+ and CD8+ T cells.

The receptor comes from a human donor with alopecia areata. Source: CD4+ T cells sorted from blood, taken at week 0. J is TRBJ1-1 and V is TRBV30; no clear D. The CDR3: CAGRVANTEAFF. The CDR3 DNA sequence: TGTGCCGGGAGGGTGGCTAACACTGAAGCTTTCTTT. The whole variable domain, filled in from reference TRBV30 and TRBJ1-1, reads SQTIHQWPATLVQPVGSPLSLECTVEGTSNPNLYWYRQAAGRGLQLLFYSVGIGQISSEVPQNLSASRPQDRQFILSSKKLLLSDSGFYLCAGRVANTEAFFGQGTRLTVV.